Listed below are T cell receptor beta chains from one sample, sequenced in a study of cytomegalovirus exposure and HLA in healthy donors. The data were produced by immunoSEQ multiplex PCR, yet TCRdb's version contains in-frame clones alone and is incomplete. The table lists about 130,000 clones, roughly 89% of them singletons, with around 9% in the top ten. The sample taken for sequencing was PBMCs. Receptor source: a woman aged 18-30 years in good health and CMV-seropositive. Each CDR3 is given with its conserved first and last residue. Fields, in order: clone size, V gene, D gene, J gene, CDR3 protein, CDR3 DNA. A D gene is named only where the DNA matches it firmly. Only part of the rows carry a size: once, few, many, or a class if the clone is expanded.

once	TRBV9	.	TRBJ2-7	CASSGGPYEQYF	TGTGCCAGCAGCGGGGGCCCGTACGAGCAGTACTTC
.	TRBV29-1	.	TRBJ2-7	CSVRGSHYEQYF	TGCAGCGTTAGGGGCAGCCACTACGAGCAGTACTTC
.	TRBV11-2	TRBD1	TRBJ1-4	CASSSQDRGATNEKLFF	TGTGCCAGCAGTTCACAGGACAGGGGTGCAACTAATGAAAAACTGTTTTTT
.	TRBV30	TRBD2	TRBJ2-2	CAWSDSGGRSAGELFF	TGTGCCTGGAGTGATTCGGGGGGGCGGTCAGCCGGGGAGCTGTTTTTT
few	TRBV7-8	.	TRBJ1-5	CASSSVDGQPQHF	TGTGCCAGCAGCTCAGTCGATGGTCAGCCCCAGCATTTT
.	TRBV14	TRBD1	TRBJ1-6	CASSQLGQDGSPLHF	TGTGCCAGCAGCCAACTCGGACAGGATGGGTCACCCCTCCACTTT
.	TRBV10-3	.	TRBJ2-1	CAITDAEEGTLTNEQFF	TGTGCCATCACGGACGCCGAGGAAGGGACATTGACGAATGAGCAGTTCTTC
.	TRBV28	.	TRBJ2-3	CASAKPGVDTQYF	TGTGCCAGCGCGAAGCCCGGGGTGGATACGCAGTATTTT
once	TRBV18	.	TRBJ1-4	CASSRSTGTNEKLFF	TGTGCCAGCTCACGCTCGACGGGGACTAATGAAAAACTGTTTTTT
.	TRBV7-6	TRBD1	TRBJ1-3	CASSFQGASSGNTIYF	TGTGCCAGCAGCTTTCAGGGGGCTAGTTCTGGAAACACCATATATTTT
.	TRBV10-2	.	TRBJ1-4	CASSRTESNEKLFF	TGCGCCAGCAGTAGGACAGAGAGTAATGAAAAACTGTTTTTT
.	TRBV6-5	.	TRBJ1-1	CASSYSGREAEAFF	TGTGCCAGCAGTTACTCTGGCAGGGAAGCTGAAGCTTTCTTT
.	TRBV28	.	TRBJ2-7	CASTLGQAYEQYF	TGTGCCAGCACCCTCGGCCAGGCATACGAGCAGTACTTC
.	TRBV7-6	TRBD1	TRBJ2-3	CASSPRVVTGGTDTQYF	TGTGCCAGCAGCCCTCGCGTGGTGACAGGGGGCACAGATACGCAGTATTTT
.	TRBV27	.	TRBJ1-2	CASSLFGTNYGYTF	TGTGCCAGCAGTTTATTCGGGACTAACTATGGCTACACCTTC
.	TRBV5-1	.	TRBJ1-2	CASSFLVGGGRAVFGYTF	TGCGCCAGCAGCTTCCTGGTAGGGGGTGGCAGGGCTGTTTTCGGCTACACCTTC
few	TRBV30	TRBD1	TRBJ1-6	CAWSAGQGDSPLHF	TGTGCCTGGAGTGCCGGACAGGGAGATTCACCCCTCCACTTT
.	TRBV13	TRBD1	TRBJ1-1	CASSPGTARGTEAFF	TGTGCCAGCAGCCCCGGGACAGCGAGAGGCACTGAAGCTTTCTTT
.	TRBV29-1	.	TRBJ1-2	CSVEGIQAFYGYTF	TGCAGCGTTGAGGGCATCCAGGCTTTCTATGGCTACACCTTC
.	TRBV19	.	TRBJ1-5	CASSIGSRSNQPQHF	TGTGCCAGTAGTATAGGGTCTAGGAGCAATCAGCCCCAGCATTTT
once	TRBV11-3	TRBD1	TRBJ1-6	CASSLGTENSPLHF	TGTGCCAGCAGCCTCGGGACAGAGAATTCACCCCTCCACTTT
.	TRBV6-5	TRBD1	TRBJ1-2	CASSYFAGTGHGYTF	TGTGCCAGCAGTTATTTCGCCGGGACAGGCCATGGCTACACCTTC
.	TRBV27	TRBD1	TRBJ2-7	CASSLHPGQGTSYEQYF	TGTGCCAGCAGTTTACACCCCGGACAGGGCACATCCTACGAGCAGTACTTC
.	TRBV28	.	TRBJ2-7	CASSLSAGTDPVYGEQYF	TGTGCCAGCAGTTTAAGTGCGGGTACAGATCCAGTCTACGGGGAGCAGTACTTC
.	TRBV5-1	TRBD1	TRBJ1-2	CASSWGQVDYGYTF	TGCGCCAGCAGCTGGGGACAGGTGGACTATGGCTACACCTTC
few	TRBV7-8	TRBD1	TRBJ1-5	CASSFGQASNQPQHF	TGTGCCAGCAGCTTCGGACAGGCTAGCAATCAGCCCCAGCATTTT
.	TRBV25-1	.	TRBJ2-5	CASSVRRQETQYF	TGTGCCAGCAGTGTACGGAGGCAAGAGACCCAGTACTTC
.	TRBV6-4	TRBD2	TRBJ2-1	CASSEETSGGNEQFF	TGTGCCAGCAGTGAAGAGACTAGCGGGGGCAATGAGCAGTTCTTC
.	TRBV7-8	TRBD2	TRBJ2-3	CASSFPSIAGTGADTQYF	TGTGCCAGCAGCTTCCCGTCAATAGCGGGCACAGGCGCAGATACGCAGTATTTT
.	TRBV7-2	TRBD1	TRBJ1-3	CASSLAGTGGFGNTIYF	TGTGCCAGCAGCTTAGCGGGGACAGGGGGCTTTGGAAACACCATATATTTT
.	TRBV15	.	TRBJ1-1	CATSRGGGWVNTEAFF	TGTGCCACCAGCAGAGGCGGGGGTTGGGTAAACACTGAAGCTTTCTTT
.	TRBV7-2	.	TRBJ1-1	CASSRRGNTEAFF	TGTGCCAGCAGCCGGAGGGGGAACACTGAAGCTTTCTTT
once	TRBV2	.	TRBJ2-4	CASFDNLAKNIQYF	TGTGCCAGCTTCGACAATTTAGCCAAAAACATTCAGTACTTC
.	TRBV28	.	TRBJ1-1	CASSPPGGLGTEAFF	TGTGCCAGCAGTCCCCCGGGGGGCCTGGGGACTGAAGCTTTCTTT
.	TRBV6-5	TRBD2	TRBJ2-1	CASSYSKRGGRQQFF	TGTGCCAGCAGTTACTCTAAGCGGGGGGGACGGCAGCAGTTCTTC
.	TRBV7-8	TRBD1	TRBJ1-6	CACRDRGAGYSPLHF	TGTGCCTGTCGGGACAGAGGGGCGGGGTATTCACCCCTCCACTTT
few	TRBV11-3	.	TRBJ1-4	CASSHTPGEKLFF	TGTGCCAGCAGCCATACTCCAGGGGAAAAACTGTTTTTT
.	TRBV6-5	TRBD1	TRBJ1-1	CASSSTGVDTEAFF	TGTGCCAGCAGTTCGACAGGGGTGGACACTGAAGCTTTCTTT
once	TRBV2	.	TRBJ1-6	CASKGGAYNSPLHF	TGTGCCAGCAAAGGGGGGGCTTATAATTCACCCCTCCACTTT
.	TRBV30	.	TRBJ1-5	CACMQGPGPQHF	TGTGCCTGCATGCAGGGCCCAGGGCCCCAGCATTTT
.	TRBV4-3	TRBD1	TRBJ1-1	CASSQGQGGLKNTEAFF	TGCGCCAGCAGCCAAGGACAGGGGGGATTGAAGAACACTGAAGCTTTCTTT
.	TRBV27	.	TRBJ1-1	CATGKWTGGPSKNTEAFF	TGTGCCACCGGGAAATGGACGGGAGGACCTTCTAAGAACACTGAAGCTTTCTTT
.	TRBV5-1	.	TRBJ1-3	CASSLSQGPTMSGNTIYF	TGCGCCAGCAGCTTGTCACAGGGACCGACAATGTCTGGAAACACCATATATTTT
.	TRBV6-5	TRBD2	TRBJ2-7	CASHGGDEQYF	TGTGCCAGCCATGGGGGGGACGAGCAGTACTTC
.	TRBV28	TRBD1	TRBJ2-7	CASSLSGQGLYEQYF	TGTGCCAGCTCCCTTTCGGGACAGGGACTTTACGAGCAGTACTTC
.	TRBV5-1	.	TRBJ1-5	CASSLAGTLNQPQHF	TGCGCCAGCAGCTTGGCGGGGACACTAAATCAGCCCCAGCATTTT
.	TRBV28	TRBD1	TRBJ2-3	CASSRTGPDTQYF	TGTGCCAGCAGTCGGACAGGGCCAGATACGCAGTATTTT
.	TRBV15	.	TRBJ1-2	CATSRAGGYTF	TGTGCCACCAGCAGAGCGGGTGGCTACACCTTC
once	TRBV7-3	TRBD1	TRBJ1-2	CASSLNRGTNYGYTF	TGTGCCAGCAGCTTAAACAGGGGGACTAACTATGGCTACACCTTC
.	TRBV5-4	TRBD2	TRBJ2-3	CASSLWGSGGGTDTQYF	TGTGCCAGCAGCTTGTGGGGTAGCGGGGGTGGTACAGATACGCAGTATTTT
.	TRBV7-9	TRBD1	TRBJ2-7	CASSTDRVSYEQYF	TGTGCCAGCAGCACTGACAGGGTCTCCTACGAGCAGTACTTC